One and the same sample provided the 19 T cell receptor beta chains below, sequenced in a study of blood T cell repertoires in COVID-19 (dated by TCRdb to 2019 to 2021). The protocol used for the library was the immunoSEQ multiplex PCR assay. What TCRdb holds here is the immuneACCESS table cut down to in-frame rearrangements. Part of the clones is not present; checked against another copy, under half of the missing clones reflect an unresolved V gene, and the others are unexplained. Counted in this sample were some 200,000 clones; 86% of them appeared once. The ten largest clonotypes hold approximately 6.1% of the sample. Specimen: peripheral blood. Receptors were obtained from a man older than 75 with acute or convalescent COVID-19.

This chain joins TRBV30 and TRBJ2-1, with 7 bases that match TRBD1. The length of the CDR3 is 13 residues. V shed 0 bases, J shed 7 bases, and the junction held 3 bases outside the gene matches. CDR1 and CDR2 from the germline V gene are GTSNPN and SVGIG (reference sequence). CDR3 region: CAWSVGRGNEQFF. Here the CDR3 DNA reads TGTGCCTGGAGTGTAGGCAGGGGGAATGAGCAGTTCTTC. Variable domain in full (rest from reference TRBV30 and TRBJ2-1): SQTIHQWPATLVQPVGSPLSLECTVEGTSNPNLYWYRQAAGRGLQLLFYSVGIGQISSEVPQNLSASRPQDRQFILSSKKLLLSDSGFYLCAWSVGRGNEQFFGPGTRLTVL.

The chain joins TRBV6-1 to TRBJ1-1, with D tentatively TRBD1 (6 bases). Germline V CDR1 and CDR2: MNHNS, SASEGT. Between the trimmed V and J ends, which lost 1 base and 1 base, there was a span of 13 bases. This CDR3 has 16 residues. The CDR3, as DNA: TGTGCCAGCAGTGAAGGGAGTGGGGGCCGGAACACTGAAGCTTTCTTT. It translates to CASSEGSGGRNTEAFF.

The genes are TRBV5-1 and TRBJ2-1, with D perhaps TRBD1 (5 bases). V was clipped by 5 bases and J by 7 bases, with 16 bases between them. Germline V gene sequence: CDR1 SGHRS, CDR2 YFSETQ. The CDR3 runs 14 residues. The CDR3 protein is CASSSDTYFNEQFF. As DNA, the CDR3 is TGCGCCAGCAGTTCGGACACGTATTTTAATGAGCAGTTCTTC.

Worth noting for this clone: Within the sample, other DNA sequences also encode this same CDR3. The chain carries TRBV9 and TRBJ2-1; the D is unclear. The V end was cut by 0 bases, the J end by 2 bases, with 9 bases between. CDR1 is SGDLS and CDR2 is YYNGEE in the germline V gene. There are 15 residues in the CDR3. The CDR3 sequence is CASSVGAQAYNEQFF. For the CDR3, the DNA is TGTGCCAGCAGCGTAGGGGCCCAGGCCTACAATGAGCAGTTCTTC.

J is TRBJ2-2 and V is TRBV5-1, with D tentatively TRBD2 (5 bases). The V gene's germline CDR1 is SGHRS and CDR2 YFSETQ. The CDR3 contains 16 residues. Trimming cost V 4 bases and J 5 bases, with 18 bases left between them. The CDR3 region is CASSAGLVLGTGELFF. For the CDR3, the DNA is TGCGCCAGCAGCGCGGGCCTCGTCCTAGGGACCGGGGAGCTGTTTTTT.

This rearrangement joins TRBV7-9 to TRBJ2-7, with 10 bases lining up with TRBD2. J was trimmed by 5 bases and V by 5 bases; bases with no gene match: 9. This CDR3 has 15 amino acids. The germline gives CDR1 SEHNR, CDR2 FQNEAQ (reference sequence). The CDR3 sequence is CASSPDRLAGNEQYF. The CDR3 bases are TGTGCCAGCAGCCCGGACAGACTAGCGGGTAACGAGCAGTACTTC.

This chain joins TRBV10-1 and TRBJ2-3, with D possibly matching TRBD1 (5 bases). V lost 0 bases and J 1 base, leaving 11 bases between the germline ends. Per germline, CDR1 WNHNN and CDR2 SYGVQD (reference sequence). The CDR3 runs 16 residues. CDR3 residues: CASSESSGPGTDTQYF. As DNA, the CDR3 is TGCGCCAGCAGTGAGTCGTCAGGGCCGGGCACAGATACGCAGTATTTT.

The chain has TRBV12-3 or TRBV12-4 and TRBJ2-3; no firm D call. The ends were cut back, 1 base at V and 6 bases at J, with 8 bases in the middle. This CDR3 comprises 13 residues. The CDR3: CASSLGMQDTQYF. Written as DNA, the CDR3 is TGTGCCAGCAGTTTAGGAATGCAGGATACGCAGTATTTT.

This clone was detected once. The rearrangement uses TRBV6-5 and TRBJ1-2; 7 nucleotides agree with TRBD1. Looked up from germline, CDR1 is MNHEY and CDR2 is SVGAGI. The CDR3 contains 14 residues. J gave up 6 bases and V 7 bases, and 11 bases lay outside the gene matches. The CDR3 DNA sequence: TGTGCCAGCACCCCGGGACAGATTCCGGATGGCTACACCTTC. Its protein product is CASTPGQIPDGYTF.

This clone was recorded only once. The V call is TRBV28, the J call TRBJ1-2, with D unresolved. The CDR3 consists of 13 residues. CDR1 is MDHEN and CDR2 is SYDVKM in the germline V gene. The germline V and J ends were trimmed by 5 bases and 5 bases, with 12 bases remaining between them. In nucleotides, the CDR3 is TGTGCCAGCAGTCCAGGACTGCTTTATGGCTACACCTTC. Its protein product is CASSPGLLYGYTF.

The chain carries TRBV18 and TRBJ1-1; D gene uncertain. The V gene lost 3 bases and the J gene lost 4 bases, with 12 bases spanning the gap. CDR1 is KGHSH, CDR2 LQKENI, per germline. The CDR3 loop spans 14 amino acids. The CDR3 here is CASSPREGVTEAFF. CDR3 coding DNA: TGTGCCAGCTCACCCCGGGAGGGCGTCACTGAAGCTTTCTTT.

V gene TRBV19 combines with J gene TRBJ2-2; no clear D gene. The V end lost 7 bases, the J end lost 1 base, and 7 bases lay between the germline ends. Germline V lookup: CDR1 LNHDA, CDR2 SQIVND (reference sequence). This CDR3 is 13 amino acids long. The DNA for the CDR3 is TGTGCCAGTAAACAACGGAACACCGGGGAGCTGTTTTTT. Amino acid sequence: CASKQRNTGELFF. The whole variable domain, filled in from reference TRBV19 and TRBJ2-2, reads DGGITQSPKYLFRKEGQNVTLSCEQNLNHDAMYWYRQDPGQGLRLIYYSQIVNDFQKGDIAEGYSVSREKKESFPLTVTSAQKNPTAFYLCASKQRNTGELFFGEGSRLTVL.

This chain joins TRBV3-1 (or the pseudogene TRBV3-2) and TRBJ2-3, with a weak D call TRBD1 (7 bases). The V gene lost 2 bases and the J gene lost 1 base, with 16 bases spanning the gap. Germline CDR1 is LGHDT and CDR2 is YNNKEL (reference sequence). CDR3 length: 17 amino acids. The CDR3 reads CASSQSTGASGTDTQYF. In nucleotides, the CDR3 is TGTGCCAGCAGCCAAAGCACAGGGGCTAGCGGCACAGATACGCAGTATTTT.

This clone was observed a handful of times. CDR3 sequence reads: CASSHIYAGGRTDTQYF. CDR3 bases: TGTGCCAGCAGCCACATTTACGCGGGAGGGCGCACAGATACGCAGTATTTT. This rearrangement joins TRBV7-9 to TRBJ2-3; 9 positions agree with TRBD2. This CDR3 spans 17 amino acids. CDR1 and CDR2 from the germline V gene are SEHNR and FQNEAQ (reference sequence). After removal of 5 bases from V and 1 base from J, the junction contained 10 bases not matched to a gene.

The chain has TRBV7-3 and TRBJ2-1; 9 bases fit TRBD1. CDR1 is SGHTA and CDR2 is FQGTGA in the germline V gene. Germline trimming cut 5 bases from V and 7 bases from J; bases unmatched to any gene: 12. The CDR3 spans 16 residues. The CDR3 nucleotides are TGTGCCAGCAGCCAGGGGGCGGACAGGGGTTGGAATGAGCAGTTCTTC. Its protein product is CASSQGADRGWNEQFF.

The chain has TRBV30 and TRBJ1-5; D remains unclear. V lost 1 base and J 6 bases, leaving 7 bases between the germline ends. The CDR3 runs 12 residues. From germline, CDR1 is GTSNPN and CDR2 SVGIG (reference sequence). The CDR3 DNA follows: TGTGCCTGGAGTGGCGTAGCTCAGCCCCAGCATTTT. This gives the protein CAWSGVAQPQHF.

The count of this clone is one. J is TRBJ2-2 and V is TRBV6-1; the D is unclear. The germline V gene encodes CDR1 MNHNS and CDR2 SASEGT. Trimming cost V 1 base and J 1 base, with 7 bases left between them. CDR3 length: 15 amino acids. The CDR3 DNA reads TGTGCCAGCAGTGAAGGAACGGGGAACACCGGGGAGCTGTTTTTT. Protein product: CASSEGTGNTGELFF.

The chain links TRBV3-1 (or the pseudogene TRBV3-2) to TRBJ1-1; a possible D gene is TRBD1 (6 bases). Germline CDR1 and CDR2: LGHDT and YNNKEL (reference sequence). This CDR3 contains 17 residues. The V and J ends lost 4 bases and 4 bases respectively, with 22 bases between them. Here the CDR3 DNA reads TGTGCCAGCAGCCCCCGGCAGGGGAGATTAAGGGGCACTGAAGCTTTCTTT. Its protein product is CASSPRQGRLRGTEAFF.

The genes are TRBV28 and TRBJ2-2; TRBD2 is a possible D gene (5 bases). Germline CDR1 reads MDHEN; CDR2 reads SYDVKM. The CDR3 extends over 14 amino acids. The V gene lost 6 bases and the J gene lost 0 bases, with 8 bases spanning the gap. CDR3 sequence reads: CASSGGPNTGELFF. The CDR3 DNA is TGTGCCAGCAGCGGCGGGCCGAACACCGGGGAGCTGTTTTTT.